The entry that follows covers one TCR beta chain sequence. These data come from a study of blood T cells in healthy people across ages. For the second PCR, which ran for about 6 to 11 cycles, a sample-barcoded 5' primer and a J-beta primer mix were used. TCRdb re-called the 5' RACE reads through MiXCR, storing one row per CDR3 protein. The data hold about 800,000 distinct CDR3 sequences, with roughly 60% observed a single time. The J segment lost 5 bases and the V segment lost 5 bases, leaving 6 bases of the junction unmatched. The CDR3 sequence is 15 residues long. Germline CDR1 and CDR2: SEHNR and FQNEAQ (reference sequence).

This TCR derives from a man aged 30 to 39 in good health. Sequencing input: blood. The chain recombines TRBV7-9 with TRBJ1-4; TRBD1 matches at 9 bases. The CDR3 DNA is TGTGCCAGCAGCACAGGGGGCGCAGGCAATGAAAAACTGTTTTTT. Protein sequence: CASSTGGAGNEKLFF.